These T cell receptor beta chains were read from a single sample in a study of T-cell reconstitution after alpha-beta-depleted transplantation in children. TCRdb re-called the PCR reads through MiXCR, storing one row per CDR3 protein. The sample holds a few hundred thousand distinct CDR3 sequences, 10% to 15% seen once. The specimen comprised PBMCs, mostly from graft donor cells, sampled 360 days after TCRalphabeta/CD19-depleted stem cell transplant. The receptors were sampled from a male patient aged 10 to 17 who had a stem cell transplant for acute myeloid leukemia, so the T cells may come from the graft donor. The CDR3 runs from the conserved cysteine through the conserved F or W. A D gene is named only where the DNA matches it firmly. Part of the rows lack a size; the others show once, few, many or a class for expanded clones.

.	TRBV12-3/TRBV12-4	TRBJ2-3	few	TGTGCCAGCAGTGGACTGAGCAACACAGATACGCAGTATTTT	CASSGLSNTDTQYF
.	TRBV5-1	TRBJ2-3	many	TGCGCCAGCAGCTTGGCCTCCGATACGCAGTATTTT	CASSLASDTQYF
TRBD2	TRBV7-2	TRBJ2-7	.	TGTGCCAGCAGCTTAGTGATTACGGGAGGGCTGGCCGAGCAGTACTTC	CASSLVITGGLAEQYF
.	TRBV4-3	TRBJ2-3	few	TGCGCCAGCAGCCAAGATCGTGTCCTAGTCGGCACAGATACGCAGTATTTT	CASSQDRVLVGTDTQYF
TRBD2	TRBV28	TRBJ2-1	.	TGTGCCAGCAGTCGTTACCCAACTAGCGGGGGCTCTAATGAGCAGTTCTTC	CASSRYPTSGGSNEQFF
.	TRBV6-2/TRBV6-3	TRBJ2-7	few	TGTGCCAGCAGTTTACGGCCAGGAACATCCTACGAGCAGTACTTC	CASSLRPGTSYEQYF
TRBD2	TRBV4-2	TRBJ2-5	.	TGTGCCAGCAGCCACCCGGGACTAGCGGAGACCCAGTACTTC	CASSHPGLAETQYF
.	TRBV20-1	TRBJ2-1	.	TGCAGTGCTTATCTAGTGTTCGAGCGGAGCTCCTACAATGAGCAGTTCTTC	CSAYLVFERSSYNEQFF
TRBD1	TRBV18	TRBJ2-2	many	TGTGCCAGCTCACCTATTGACAGGGGGCGCATCACCGGGGAGCTGTTTTTT	CASSPIDRGRITGELFF
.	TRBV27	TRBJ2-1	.	TGTGCCAGCAGACAAAACCCCCTAGCTCCCTCCTACAATGAGCAGTTCTTC	CASRQNPLAPSYNEQFF
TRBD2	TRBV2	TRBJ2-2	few	TGTGCGTTTAAAGCGGCGGGAGGACCGAACACCGGGGAGCTGTTTTTT	CAFKAAGGPNTGELFF
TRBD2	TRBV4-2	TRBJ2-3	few	TGTGCCAGCAGCCAAGGGGAGACTAGCGGGAACACAGATACGCAGTATTTT	CASSQGETSGNTDTQYF
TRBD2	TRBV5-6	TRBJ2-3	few	TGTGCCAGCAGCCTTATTAGCGGGAGGGCCACAGATACGCAGTATTTT	CASSLISGRATDTQYF
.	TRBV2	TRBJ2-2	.	TGTGCCAGCAGTGAGCAGGGTGGTTGGAACACCGGGGAGCTGTTTTTT	CASSEQGGWNTGELFF
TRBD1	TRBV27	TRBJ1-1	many	TGTGCCAGCAGTCTCAACGGACAGGGGAGGAACACTGAAGCTTTCTTT	CASSLNGQGRNTEAFF
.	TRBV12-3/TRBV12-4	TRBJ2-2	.	TGTGCCAGCAGTTTACTAGTCGAGGAGCTGTTTTTT	CASSLLVEELFF
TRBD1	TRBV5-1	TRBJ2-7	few	TGCGCCAGCAGCCCTTGGACAGGGCGATTTCCCTACGAGCAGTACTTC	CASSPWTGRFPYEQYF
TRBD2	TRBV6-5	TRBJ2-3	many	TGTGCCAGCAGTCCTGTCTGGACTAGCGGGATTGCAGATACGCAGTATTTT	CASSPVWTSGIADTQYF
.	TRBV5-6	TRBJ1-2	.	TGTGCCAGCAGGGGGCTCAAGAACCACTATGGCTACACCTTC	CASRGLKNHYGYTF
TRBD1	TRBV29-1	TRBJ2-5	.	TGCAGCGGGGGACAGGGGGGGACCCAGTACTTC	CSGGQGGTQYF
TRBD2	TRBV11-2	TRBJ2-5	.	TGTGCCAGCAGCCCTTGGACTAGCGGGATTGGAGAGACCCAGTACTTC	CASSPWTSGIGETQYF
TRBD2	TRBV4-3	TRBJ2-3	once	TGCGCCAGCAGCCAAAGCGGGAGGGGTAAAGATACGCAGTATTTT	CASSQSGRGKDTQYF
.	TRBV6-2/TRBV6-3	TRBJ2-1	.	TGTGCCAGCAGTTACAGGACGGGAAGCTCCTACAATGAGCAGTTCTTC	CASSYRTGSSYNEQFF
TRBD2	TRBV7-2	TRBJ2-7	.	TGTGCCAGCAGCCTCAGAGGTATAGCGGGAGGCTTCTACGAGCAGTACTTC	CASSLRGIAGGFYEQYF
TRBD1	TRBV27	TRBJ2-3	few	TGTGCCAGCAGTTTTATACAGGGGAAAGATACGCAGTATTTT	CASSFIQGKDTQYF
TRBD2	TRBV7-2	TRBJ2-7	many	TGTGCCAGCAGCTTAGTAGCGGGGGACTCCTACGAGCAGTACTTC	CASSLVAGDSYEQYF
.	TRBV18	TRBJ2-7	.	TGTGCCAGCTCAGGCAACGCCCACGAGCAGTACTTC	CASSGNAHEQYF
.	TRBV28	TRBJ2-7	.	TGTGCCAGCAGTTTATCCGGGACTCAATACGAGCAGTACTTC	CASSLSGTQYEQYF
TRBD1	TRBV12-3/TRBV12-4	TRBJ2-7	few	TGTGCCAGCAGTTTAGAAATCGGGACAGGGGGCGCCGAGCAGTACTTC	CASSLEIGTGGAEQYF
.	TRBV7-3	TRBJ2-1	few	TGTGCCAGCAGCCTGACGGGGACTGGACCCCGGAATGAGCAGTTCTTC	CASSLTGTGPRNEQFF